This T cell receptor (beta chain) was recovered during a study of OX40 agonist ivuxolimab in advanced cancers. Study-level points and caveats: Expanded peripheral T-cell antigen specificity went undetermined. Some patients who did not respond also had low normalized T-cell clonal expansion.

This CDR3 region has 12 residues. The germline V gene has CDR1 MNHNY and CDR2 SVGAGI (reference sequence). Trimming cost V 0 bases and J 10 bases, with 9 bases left between them. Libraries were prepared by immunoSEQ multiplex PCR; TCRdb keeps only in-frame clonotypes and omits some of them. In the table there are roughly 83,000 clones, roughly nine tenths of which are singletons. The cohort excluded patients with autoimmune disease history or systemic immunosuppression. Sampling of blood occurred at baseline, cycle 4 day 1, and cycle 7 day 1. As regards this clone: Its antigen is currently unknown.

The specimen was CD4+ or CD8+ T cells sorted from blood, collected in a trial of the OX40 agonist ivuxolimab. The clonotype was recovered from an adult with an advanced solid tumor such as melanoma, head and neck, liver or kidney cancer. The rearrangement uses TRBV6-6 and TRBJ1-1; TRBD1 is a possible D gene (5 bases). DNA for the CDR3: TGTGCCAGCAGTTACTCAGGGGACGGAGCTTTCTTT. It is translated as CASSYSGDGAFF.